The clone carrying this T cell receptor (beta chain) was detected only a few times. The antigen remains undetermined. This sample is part of a study of neurological immune-mediated disorders. 5'RACE generated cDNA with 10-nucleotide random UMIs. MiXCR was run by TCRdb on the 5' RACE reads, yielding one entry per CDR3 protein. Of 45,000 to 55,000 distinct CDR3 sequences listed, roughly 3.8% are singletons. Study-level points and caveats: Patients with HTLV-1-associated myelopathy showed the most TCR clonal expansion. Those with multiple sclerosis showed the least, falling below healthy controls.

Trimming removed 0 bases at V and 7 bases at J, with 9 bases between. This CDR3 is 13 amino acids long. Looked up from germline, CDR1 is MNHNS and CDR2 is SASEGT. What was sequenced was PBMCs. V gene TRBV6-1 combines with J gene TRBJ1-1; no reliable D call. The sequence was collected from a man aged 55 to 69 with multiple sclerosis. DNA for the CDR3: TGTGCCAGCAGTGAAGCGTTCGGGATTGAAGCTTTCTTT. Protein sequence: CASSEAFGIEAFF.